This T cell receptor (beta chain) was sequenced in a study of T cells after yellow fever vaccination. For the study at large: Preparation used SMART-Seq v4 Ultra Low Input for the low-cell-number fractions.

The CDR3 is 17 residues long. Germline loops: CDR1 MNHEY, CDR2 SVGEGT. J was trimmed by 7 bases and V by 2 bases; bases with no gene match: 8. This clonotype has a handful of counts. Its cognate antigen is unknown. Whole-study findings and limits: Post-booster reappearance was seen for most primary-vaccination clones (around 96% CD4, around 91% CD8). Contamination by abundant bulk-population clonotypes could be present in FACS-sorted repertoires. Among all clonotypes, a small share was observed in both CD4 and CD8 compartments.

TCRdb processed the 5' RACE reads anew with MiXCR; each CDR3 protein has one entry. This table has about 330,000 distinct CDR3 sequences, roughly 7% appearing once. The sequence was collected from a man in his late teens or twenties who received the YFV17D yellow fever vaccine. The source was PBMCs, collected roughly 46 days after the first yellow fever vaccination. This sequence joins TRBV6-2 or TRBV6-3 and TRBJ1-6, with 10 bases aligning to TRBD1. The CDR3 sequence: CASSYRDRGGMNSPLHF. CDR3 DNA sequence: TGTGCCAGCAGTTACCGGGACAGGGGTGGAATGAATTCACCCCTCCACTTT.